These T cell receptor beta chains were read from a single sample in a study of type 1 and type 2 diabetes patients. TCRdb analysed the multiplex PCR reads with MiXCR anew, one entry per CDR3 protein. The repertoire holds about 270,000 distinct CDR3 sequences, 40% to 50% seen once, with roughly an eighth in the top ten. The sample was peripheral blood mononuclear cells (PBMCs). The receptor set was obtained from a man aged 18 to 30 with type 2 diabetes. Each CDR3 is given with its conserved first and last residue. D genes are given only for firm matches. Expanded clones are given a class, and other clones once, few, many or no size at all.

V gene: TRBV14; clone size: -; J gene: TRBJ2-5; D gene: TRBD2; CDR3 protein: CASSLPGTTQETQYF; CDR3 DNA: TGTGCCAGCAGCCTTCCCGGGACTACCCAAGAGACCCAGTACTTC
V gene: TRBV5-1; clone size: -; J gene: TRBJ2-3; D gene: -; CDR3 protein: CASSPLTAVTDTQYF; CDR3 DNA: TGCGCCAGCAGCCCGCTGACAGCAGTCACAGATACGCAGTATTTT
V gene: TRBV28; clone size: few; J gene: TRBJ1-1; D gene: -; CDR3 protein: CASSLSYAEAFF; CDR3 DNA: TGTGCCAGCAGTTTATCCTACGCTGAAGCTTTCTTT
V gene: TRBV7-2; clone size: -; J gene: TRBJ1-2; D gene: TRBD1; CDR3 protein: CASSPRGSGQKNFHPYGYTF; CDR3 DNA: TGTGCCAGCAGCCCGCGCGGGTCGGGACAGAAAAACTTTCACCCCTATGGCTACACCTTC
V gene: TRBV6-2/TRBV6-3; clone size: -; J gene: TRBJ1-3; D gene: -; CDR3 protein: CASSFGRHSGNTIYF; CDR3 DNA: TGTGCCAGCAGTTTCGGGCGGCACTCTGGAAACACCATATATTTT
V gene: TRBV12-3/TRBV12-4; clone size: -; J gene: TRBJ1-2; D gene: TRBD1; CDR3 protein: CASATIDRGGYTF; CDR3 DNA: TGTGCCAGCGCCACGATTGACAGGGGGGGCTACACCTTC
V gene: TRBV12-3/TRBV12-4; clone size: few; J gene: TRBJ1-6; D gene: -; CDR3 protein: CASSLTGRSNSPLHF; CDR3 DNA: TGTGCCAGCAGTTTGACGGGACGGAGTAATTCACCCCTCCACTTT
V gene: TRBV2; clone size: few; J gene: TRBJ1-5; D gene: TRBD1; CDR3 protein: CASRRQGDGNQPQHF; CDR3 DNA: TGTGCCAGCAGACGACAGGGAGACGGCAATCAGCCCCAGCATTTT
V gene: TRBV20-1; clone size: -; J gene: TRBJ2-3; D gene: TRBD2; CDR3 protein: CSAGWREDPSDTQYF; CDR3 DNA: TGCAGTGCGGGCTGGCGGGAGGATCCGTCAGATACGCAGTATTTT
V gene: TRBV6-5; clone size: -; J gene: TRBJ2-5; D gene: -; CDR3 protein: CASSYLGRLWTQYF; CDR3 DNA: TGTGCCAGCAGTTACTTGGGCCGCCTTTGGACCCAGTACTTC